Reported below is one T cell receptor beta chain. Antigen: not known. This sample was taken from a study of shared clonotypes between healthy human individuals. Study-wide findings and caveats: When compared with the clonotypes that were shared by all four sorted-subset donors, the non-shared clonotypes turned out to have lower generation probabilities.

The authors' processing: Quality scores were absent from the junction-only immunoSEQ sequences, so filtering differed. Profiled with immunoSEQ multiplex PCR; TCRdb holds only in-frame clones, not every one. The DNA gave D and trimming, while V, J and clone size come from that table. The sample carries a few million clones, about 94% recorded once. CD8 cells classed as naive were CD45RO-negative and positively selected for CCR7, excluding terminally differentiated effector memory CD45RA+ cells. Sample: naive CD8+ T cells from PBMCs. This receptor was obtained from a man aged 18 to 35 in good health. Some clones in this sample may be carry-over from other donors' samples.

The CDR3 DNA is TGTGCCAGCGCGGAGCGGGAGAGGGCCAAAAACATTCAGTACTTC. It specifies CASAERERAKNIQYF. This sequence joins TRBV11-2 and TRBJ2-4; 8 bases match TRBD2. The junction had 7 bases not matched to a gene; V was cut back by 8 bases and J by 1 base. The CDR3 is 15 amino acids. Looked up from germline, CDR1 is SGHAT and CDR2 is FQNNGV.